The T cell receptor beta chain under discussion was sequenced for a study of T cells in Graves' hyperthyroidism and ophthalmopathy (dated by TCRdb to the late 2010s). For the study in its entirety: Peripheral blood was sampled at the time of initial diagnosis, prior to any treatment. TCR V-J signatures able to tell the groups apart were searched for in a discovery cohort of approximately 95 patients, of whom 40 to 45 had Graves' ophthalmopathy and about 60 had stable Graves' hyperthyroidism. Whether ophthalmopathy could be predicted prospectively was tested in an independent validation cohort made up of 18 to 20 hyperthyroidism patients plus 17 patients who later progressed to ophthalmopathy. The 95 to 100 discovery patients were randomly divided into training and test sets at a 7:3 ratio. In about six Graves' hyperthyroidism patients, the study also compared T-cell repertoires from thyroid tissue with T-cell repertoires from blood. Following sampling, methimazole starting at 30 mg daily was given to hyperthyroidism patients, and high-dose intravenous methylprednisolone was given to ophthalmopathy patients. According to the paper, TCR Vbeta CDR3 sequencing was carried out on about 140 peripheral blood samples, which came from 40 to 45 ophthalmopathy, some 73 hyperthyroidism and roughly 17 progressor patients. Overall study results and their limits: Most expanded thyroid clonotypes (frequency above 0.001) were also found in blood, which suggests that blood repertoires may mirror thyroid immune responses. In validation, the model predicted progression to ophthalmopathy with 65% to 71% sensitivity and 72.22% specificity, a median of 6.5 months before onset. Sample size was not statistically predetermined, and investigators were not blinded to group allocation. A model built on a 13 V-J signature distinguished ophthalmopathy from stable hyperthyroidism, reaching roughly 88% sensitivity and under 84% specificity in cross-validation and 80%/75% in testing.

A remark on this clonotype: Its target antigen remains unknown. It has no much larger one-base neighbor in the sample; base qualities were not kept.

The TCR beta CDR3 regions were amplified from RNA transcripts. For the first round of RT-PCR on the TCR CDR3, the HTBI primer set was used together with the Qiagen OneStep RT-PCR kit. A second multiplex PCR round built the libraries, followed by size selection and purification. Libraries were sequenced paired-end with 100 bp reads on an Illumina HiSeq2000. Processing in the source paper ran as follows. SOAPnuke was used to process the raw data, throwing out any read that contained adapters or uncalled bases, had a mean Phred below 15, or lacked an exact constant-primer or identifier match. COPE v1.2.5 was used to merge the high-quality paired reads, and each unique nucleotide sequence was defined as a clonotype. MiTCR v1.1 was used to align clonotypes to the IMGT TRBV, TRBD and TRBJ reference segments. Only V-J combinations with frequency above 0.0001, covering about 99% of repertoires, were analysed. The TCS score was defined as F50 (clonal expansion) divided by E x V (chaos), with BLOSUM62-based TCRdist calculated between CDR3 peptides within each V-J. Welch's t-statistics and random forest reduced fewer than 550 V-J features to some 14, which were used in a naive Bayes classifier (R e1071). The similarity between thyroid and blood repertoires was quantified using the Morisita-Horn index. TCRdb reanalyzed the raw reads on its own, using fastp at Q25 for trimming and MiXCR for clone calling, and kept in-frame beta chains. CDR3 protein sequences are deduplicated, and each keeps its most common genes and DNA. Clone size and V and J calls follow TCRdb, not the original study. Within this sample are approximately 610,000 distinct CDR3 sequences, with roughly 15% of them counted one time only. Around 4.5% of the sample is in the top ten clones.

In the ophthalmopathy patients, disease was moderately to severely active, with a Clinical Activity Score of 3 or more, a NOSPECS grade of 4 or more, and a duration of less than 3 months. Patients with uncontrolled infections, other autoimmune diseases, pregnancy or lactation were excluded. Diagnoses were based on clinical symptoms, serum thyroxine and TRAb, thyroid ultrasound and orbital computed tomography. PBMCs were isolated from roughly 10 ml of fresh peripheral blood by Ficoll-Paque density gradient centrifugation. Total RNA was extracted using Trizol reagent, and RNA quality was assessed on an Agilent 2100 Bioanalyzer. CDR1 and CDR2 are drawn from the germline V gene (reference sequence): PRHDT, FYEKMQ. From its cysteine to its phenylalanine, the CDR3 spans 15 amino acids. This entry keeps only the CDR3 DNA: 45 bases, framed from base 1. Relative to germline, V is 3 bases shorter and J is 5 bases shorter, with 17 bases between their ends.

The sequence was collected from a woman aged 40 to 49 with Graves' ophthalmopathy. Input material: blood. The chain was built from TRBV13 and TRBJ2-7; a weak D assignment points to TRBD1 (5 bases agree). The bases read TGTGCCAGCAGCTTCTCCAAGGGGATCGAGGACGAGCAGTACTTC. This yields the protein CASSFSKGIEDEQYF.